The text below deals with one T cell receptor beta chain. A much more abundant neighbour one base away suggests this may be a read error. With a J-beta primer mix and a sample-barcoded 5' primer, a second PCR ran about 7 to 11 cycles. TCRdb re-called the 5' RACE reads through MiXCR, storing one row per CDR3 protein. The repertoire consists of just under 900,000 distinct CDR3 sequences, with under 30% occurring once and the leading ten covering 17%. In germline, CDR1 is MNHNY, CDR2 SVGAGI (reference sequence). The length of the CDR3 is 15 residues. These data come from a study of blood T cells in healthy people across ages.

This TCR came from a woman of 80 years or more in good health. Specimen: blood. J is TRBJ2-7 and V is TRBV6-6; a possible D gene is TRBD2 (5 bases). The DNA matches TRBJ2-5 better at its end, which makes the J call doubtful. The CDR3 loop is CASSYGSSFGETQYF. CDR3 in DNA: TGTGCCAGCAGTTACGGGTCTAGCTTCGGGGAGACCCAGTACTTC.